The source of this T cell receptor (beta chain) is a study of blood T cell repertoires in COVID-19. Background on the study: Samples of COVID-19 (acute and convalescent) were obtained from the United States, Italy and Spain. T cells, B-cell-depleted T cells, or PBMCs supplied cDNA or gDNA.

Enrolled during active infection, Seattle patients were then followed longitudinally. Per the authors' pipeline: Estimates of nucleated cell counts were drawn from the amplification of reference gene primers. The repertoire was sequenced with immunoSEQ multiplex PCR; TCRdb's copy has only in-frame clones and lacks some. V and J calls plus clone size are reproduced from that table; the DNA served to infer D and trimming. The table includes around 130,000 clones, about 88% detected once. This TCR was sampled from a human donor with COVID-19, enrolled during active disease. The donor label of this sample is uncertain. Sequenced sample: peripheral blood.

The CDR3 DNA reads as TGTGCCACCGCGGCGGGCGATACGGGTTATGGCTACACCTTC. Translated: CATAAGDTGYGYTF. The chain couples TRBV5-6 to TRBJ1-2; the D is unclear. Germline assignment: CDR1 SGHDT and CDR2 YYEEEE. The CDR3 is made up of 14 amino acids. V dropped 9 bases and J dropped 5 bases, with 20 bases sitting between them.